One and the same sample provided the 29 T cell receptor beta chains below, sequenced in a study of blood T cells in healthy people across ages. PCR was performed a second time for 7 to 11 cycles using a sample-barcoded 5' primer and a J-beta primer mix. TCRdb reprocessed the 5' RACE reads with MiXCR, giving one entry per CDR3 protein. Among about 690,000 distinct CDR3 sequences listed, 35% to 50% were seen once. Sequenced: blood. The origin of the receptors is an elderly man in good health.

This clonotype was picked up a small number of times. At one of its ends the junction is not consistent with the germline gene, which may arise from a read error. The rearrangement uses TRBV11-3 and TRBJ2-5, with D uncertain. Germline V lookup: CDR1 SGHNT, CDR2 YENEEA. The CDR3 runs to 13 residues. The CDR3 here is CASSVDHQETQYF. The CDR3 DNA is TGTGCCAGCAGCGTAGATCACCAAGAGACCCAGTACTTC.

The chain employs TRBV20-1 and TRBJ1-4; D might be TRBD1 (6 bases). The CDR3 length is 18 residues. V was cut by 1 base and J by 10 bases, with 28 bases left in between. Germline CDR1 DFQATT, CDR2 SNEGSKA (reference sequence). CDR3 in amino acids: CSARGRGGTPTGGGKLFF. The CDR3 region has the DNA TGCAGTGCTAGAGGGAGGGGAGGGACACCAACGGGGGGGGGAAAACTGTTTTTT.

The V gene is TRBV11-2, the J gene TRBJ2-3; D is possibly TRBD2 (5 bases). V dropped 0 bases and J dropped 8 bases, with 12 bases sitting between them. This CDR3 contains 14 residues. The V gene's germline CDR1 is SGHAT and CDR2 FQNNGV. The DNA of the CDR3 is TGTGCCAGCAGCTTAGATAGCAGTCGGGGTACGCAGTATTTT. Its protein product is CASSLDSSRGTQYF.

Ten or more counts support this clonotype. The chain carries TRBV18 and TRBJ2-5; TRBD2 matches 12 bases. The CDR3 covers 18 residues. CDR1 and CDR2 (germline): KGHSH, LQKENI. With V trimmed by 3 bases and J by 5 bases, 13 bases remained unmatched. The DNA for the CDR3 is TGTGCCAGCTCACCCAACTCGCGACTAGCGGGAGCATTGGAGACCCAGTACTTC. Translation: CASSPNSRLAGALETQYF.

This clonotype came up a few times. This chain connects TRBV2 to TRBJ2-7; 10 bases fit TRBD2. Germline assignment: CDR1 SNHLY and CDR2 FYNNEI. V shed 5 bases, J shed 0 bases, and the junction held 4 bases outside the gene matches. This CDR3 region has 15 residues. The CDR3 DNA follows: TGTGCCAGCAGTTATAGCGGGAGGCCCTCCTACGAGCAGTACTTC. Translating gives CASSYSGRPSYEQYF.

With respect to this clonotype: Its ends do not fully match the called genes, so a read error is possible. The V gene is TRBV13, the J gene TRBJ2-7; 8 bases agree with TRBD1. Judging by the DNA end, TRBJ2-4 fits better; the J call may be wrong. CDR1 and CDR2 from the germline V gene are PRHDT and FYEKMQ (reference sequence). This CDR3 is 14 amino acids long. The CDR3 nucleotides read TGTGCCGGCAGCTCGGACAGGGAAGTGTACATTCAGTACTTC. It translates to CAGSSDREVYIQYF.

V gene TRBV11-2 combines with J gene TRBJ2-2, with D maybe TRBD2 (6 bases). Germline V lookup: CDR1 SGHAT, CDR2 FQNNGV. CDR3 length: 15 residues. V dropped 0 bases and J dropped 4 bases, with 9 bases sitting between them. This CDR3 reads CASSLEGTATGELFF. The CDR3 DNA reads as TGTGCCAGCAGCTTAGAAGGGACTGCCACCGGGGAGCTGTTTTTT.

As concerns this clonotype: Sequence at one end of the junction differs from germline and may be a read error. The V and J genes are TRBV3-1 and TRBJ2-1; the D gene is possibly TRBD2 (5 bases). Germline V gives CDR1 LGHDT, CDR2 YNNKEL (reference sequence). The CDR3 totals 12 residues. The CDR3 region has the DNA TGTGCCAGCAGCCAAAGCTACAATGAGCGGTACTTC. As protein: CASSQSYNERYF.

This chain links TRBV15 with TRBJ1-3, with D perhaps matching TRBD1 (5 bases). The germline CDR1 and CDR2 sequences are LNHNV and YYDKDF (reference sequence). Deletions cut 0 bases from V and 3 bases from J, with 9 bases between. This CDR3 is built from 15 residues. The CDR3 spells CATSRDTGGGNTIYF. The DNA of the CDR3 is TGTGCCACCAGCAGAGATACCGGGGGTGGAAACACCATATATTTT.

This chain links TRBV6-5 with TRBJ1-5, with unresolved D. Trimming removed 5 bases from V and 1 base from J, with 9 bases in between. The CDR3 extends over 14 amino acids. Germline assignment: CDR1 MNHEY and CDR2 SVGAGI. The CDR3 region is CASSNNPSNQPQHF. CDR3 in DNA: TGTGCCAGCAGTAATAATCCGAGCAATCAGCCCCAGCATTTT.

CDR3 in DNA: TGCAGTGCTTCCCGGGACAGGGGGTATAATGAGCAGTTCTTC. This gives the protein CSASRDRGYNEQFF. This chain connects TRBV20-1 to TRBJ2-1; TRBD1 aligns across 11 bases. This CDR3 region has 14 residues. Germline CDR1 reads DFQATT; CDR2 reads SNEGSKA (reference sequence). V trimming: 5 bases; J trimming: 7 bases; junction bases outside the gene matches: 7.

This rearrangement joins TRBV6-2 or TRBV6-3 to TRBJ2-3; D gene ambiguous. Germline V gene sequence: CDR1 MNHEY, CDR2 SVGEGT. This CDR3 spans 11 amino acids. The V and J ends lost 4 bases and 8 bases respectively, with 7 bases between them. CDR3 residues: CASSSLSTQYF. The CDR3 DNA sequence: TGTGCCAGCAGTTCATTATCTACGCAGTATTTT.

DNA of the CDR3: TGTGCCAGCACCCCAGGGAGGAGGGCTAGCGGGAGGAGAGACGAGCAGTACTTC. Translation: CASTPGRRASGRRDEQYF. The chain is built from TRBV28 and TRBJ2-7, with TRBD2 matching 11 bases. Germline CDR1 reads MDHEN; CDR2 reads SYDVKM. V trimming: 7 bases; J trimming: 5 bases; junction bases outside the gene matches: 19. This CDR3 is 18 amino acids long.

This chain connects TRBV2 to TRBJ2-2; no clear D gene. Germline CDR1 and CDR2: SNHLY and FYNNEI. This CDR3 contains 14 residues. V was trimmed by 4 bases and J by 4 bases, leaving 10 bases between them. This CDR3 is CASSVMIVTGELFF. CDR3 DNA sequence: TGTGCCAGCAGTGTGATGATCGTCACCGGGGAGCTGTTTTTT.

This chain joins TRBV20-1 and TRBJ1-3; 8 bases fit TRBD1. Germline V gene lookup returns CDR1 DFQATT and CDR2 SNEGSKA (reference sequence). The V segment lost 0 bases and the J segment 0 bases; nucleotides outside the gene matches: 10. The CDR3 covers 18 residues. Here the CDR3 DNA reads TGCAGTGCTAGAGATTTCGGGGAGACAGGGGCCTCTGGAAACACCATATATTTT. This encodes CSARDFGETGASGNTIYF.

The chain uses TRBV11-2 and TRBJ2-3, with D maybe TRBD2 (6 bases). Germline V gene sequence: CDR1 SGHAT, CDR2 FQNNGV. This CDR3 comprises 16 residues. V dropped 4 bases and J dropped 4 bases, with 18 bases sitting between them. CDR3 coding DNA: TGTGCCAGCAGCTCTAGTTGGGACTCAAGGCCAGATACGCAGTATTTT. Protein product: CASSSSWDSRPDTQYF.

Points on this clonotype: One end of the junction does not line up with germline, which may come from a read error. The chain is built from TRBV20-1 and TRBJ2-1; no definite D call. The CDR3 runs 15 residues. The germline V gene has CDR1 DFQATT and CDR2 SNEGSKA (reference sequence). The CDR3 DNA sequence: TGCAGTGCTAGAGATGGCAGTATCTCCCACAATGAGCAGTTCTTC. It codes for CSARDGSISHNEQFF.

There are a few counts of this clonotype. The J gene is TRBJ1-1, the V gene TRBV20-1, with a tentative D call TRBD1 (6 bases). Per the germline V gene, CDR1 is DFQATT and CDR2 is SNEGSKA (reference sequence). The CDR3 consists of 13 residues. DNA of the CDR3: TGCAGCGGCAGGGGTCCCATGAACACTGAAGCTTTCTTT. It translates to CSGRGPMNTEAFF.

This clonotype has at least ten counts. V is TRBV15 and J is TRBJ2-1; D possibly matches TRBD1 or TRBD2 (5 bases each). The germline CDR1 and CDR2 sequences are LNHNV and YYDKDF (reference sequence). V was cut by 8 bases and J by 5 bases, with 13 bases left in between. The CDR3 length is 13 residues. CDR3 nucleotide sequence: TGTGCCACCGGACGGGGCCAACACAATGAGCAGTTCTTC. The encoded protein is CATGRGQHNEQFF.

A word on this clonotype: One end of the junction is discordant with germline, which a read error may explain. For the CDR3, the DNA is TGCGCCAGCAGCTTAAAGGGGGCGCCCAATGAGCAGTACTTC. This codes for CASSLKGAPNEQYF. V gene TRBV7-9 combines with J gene TRBJ2-7, with 7 bases identical to TRBD1. Germline V gene sequence: CDR1 SEHNR, CDR2 FQNEAQ (reference sequence). This CDR3 spans 14 amino acids.

This clonotype has more than one count but fewer than ten. The V gene is TRBV9, the J gene TRBJ2-2, with D hard to call. This CDR3 spans 14 amino acids. Per germline, CDR1 SGDLS and CDR2 YYNGEE. V was clipped by 0 bases and J by 4 bases, with 7 bases between them. This CDR3 is CASSVVAGTGELFF. The CDR3 region has the DNA TGTGCCAGCAGCGTAGTCGCTGGCACCGGGGAGCTGTTTTTT. Full variable domain (outside the CDR3, taken from reference TRBV9 and TRBJ2-2): DSGVTQTPKHLITATGQRVTLRCSPRSGDLSVYWYQQSLDQGLQFLIQYYNGEERAKGNILERFSAQQFPDLHSELNLSSLELGDSALYFCASSVVAGTGELFFGEGSRLTVL.

The CDR3 loop reads CASSLDRGNAEAFF. Here the CDR3 DNA reads TGCGCCAGCAGCTTGGACAGGGGAAACGCTGAAGCTTTCTTT. The chain carries TRBV5-1 and TRBJ1-1; 7 positions agree with TRBD1. Trimming took 0 bases from V and 6 from J; bases not matched to a gene: 5. The CDR3 runs 14 residues. Germline V gives CDR1 SGHRS, CDR2 YFSETQ.

V is TRBV9 and J is TRBJ1-1, with D possibly matching TRBD1 (5 bases). This CDR3 spans 14 amino acids. Germline values: CDR1 SGDLS, CDR2 YYNGEE. The ends were cut back, 10 bases at V and 1 base at J, with 17 bases in the middle. CDR3 sequence: CAPRAGPGNTEAFF. Here the CDR3 DNA reads TGTGCCCCCAGGGCAGGGCCGGGGAACACTGAAGCTTTCTTT.

In this sample, this clonotype turned up a few times. This chain joins TRBV27 and TRBJ2-1; D not certain. The V gene's germline CDR1 is MNHEY and CDR2 SMNVEV (reference sequence). V was shortened by 6 bases and J by 8 bases, with 8 bases between the two germline ends. There are 11 residues in the CDR3. CDR3 bases: TGTGCCAGCAGAGGAAGGGATGAGCAGTTCTTC. This codes for CASRGRDEQFF.

The V and J genes are TRBV7-3 and TRBJ2-7; D may be TRBD2 (5 bases). V gave up 5 bases and J gave up 7 bases, with 15 bases separating them. The CDR3 is made up of 13 amino acids. Germline V lookup: CDR1 SGHTA, CDR2 FQGTGA. CDR3 sequence reads: CASSPAGPGEQYF. The CDR3 nucleotides are TGTGCCAGCAGCCCTGCCGGTCCGGGGGAGCAGTACTTC.

This clonotype was detected a few times. CDR3 bases: TGTGCCAGCGCCCGGGGGGGTTTAAGAAGCACTGAAGCTTTCTTT. This codes for CASARGGLRSTEAFF. The V gene is TRBV6-5, the J gene TRBJ1-1; D possibly corresponds to TRBD1 (5 bases). Trimming shortened V by 8 bases and J by 4 bases, and 20 bases separated the two germline ends. Germline CDR1 reads MNHEY; CDR2 reads SVGAGI. CDR3 length: 15 residues.

The chain recombines TRBV6-5 with TRBJ1-6, with D hard to call. V was clipped by 6 bases and J by 0 bases, with 9 bases between them. This CDR3 has 15 residues. The germline V gene has CDR1 MNHEY and CDR2 SVGAGI. DNA of the CDR3: TGTGCCAGCAGACTCCAGAGCTCCTATAATTCACCCCTCCACTTT. It is translated as CASRLQSSYNSPLHF.

V usage is TRBV28 and J usage is TRBJ2-7; 7 bases are a match to TRBD2. CDR3 length: 15 amino acids. Germline CDR1 reads MDHEN; CDR2 reads SYDVKM. The V segment lost 5 bases and the J segment 2 bases; nucleotides outside the gene matches: 9. CDR3 region: CASSPGGGKTYEQYF. CDR3 coding DNA: TGTGCCAGCAGTCCTGGGGGGGGGAAGACCTACGAGCAGTACTTC.

Note on this clonotype: Relative to the germline gene, one junction end is altered; a read error may explain this. This rearrangement joins TRBV6-1 to TRBJ1-6, with D hard to call. CDR3 size: 13 residues. Germline CDR1 reads MNHNS; CDR2 reads SASEGT. The CDR3 DNA reads as TGTGCCAGCACTGAAGGGAGTTATTCACCCCTCCACTTT. Residues: CASTEGSYSPLHF.